The present entry profiles one T cell receptor (beta chain) with its context. The antigen is undetermined. This sample is drawn from a study of beta chain features in type 1 diabetes. Notes on the study in general: Researchers could not determine here whether HLA type influences TCRB rearrangement. Among patients, naive, central memory and Treg TCRB repertoires appeared more similar than among healthy donors. All four CD4+ subsets of Type 1 diabetes patients contained TCRB CDR3s that were moderately but significantly shorter.

Expressed TCRB transcripts got sequenced, as all isolated RNA was reverse transcribed. Some clones are missing from TCRdb's copy, which holds only in-frame ones; the method was immunoSEQ multiplex PCR. The profile shows about 160,000 clones, 6.5% to 10% of them singletons. Central memory, naive, regulatory and stem cell-like memory CD4+ cells were sorted by CD45RO/CCR7/CD25/CD127/CD95/CD27. Purity exceeding 95% was reached by all sorted populations. With 0 bases clipped from V and 3 bases from J, the junction kept 3 bases outside the gene matches. Germline CDR1 is LGHNA and CDR2 is YSLEER. CDR3 size: 17 residues.

The chain links TRBV4-3 to TRBJ2-3; TRBD2 matches at 13 bases. Sequencing input: central memory CD4+ T cells from blood. This sequence originates from a woman younger than 35 with type 1 diabetes. The CDR3, as DNA: TGCGCCAGCAGCCAAGAACTAGCGGGGGGGTATACAGATACGCAGTATTTT. This translates into CASSQELAGGYTDTQYF.